This T cell receptor beta chain is drawn from a study of cytomegalovirus exposure and HLA in healthy donors. Study context: From HLA-typed donors, an early data release held roughly 89 million unique TCRs. General observations from the study: TCR beta sequences numbering some 17,000 were associated with HLA alleles at 0.05 false discovery rate in a later analysis. Accurate prediction of most subjects' HLA-A and HLA-B alleles from TCR beta sequences was reported. In a later analysis, TCR beta V- and J-gene trimming was associated with a missense DCLRE1C variant.

The PCR used 60 Vbeta and 13 Jbeta primers. Data came from immunoSEQ multiplex PCR; TCRdb stores just in-frame clones and leaves some out. The repertoire holds around 150,000 clones, about 77% seen once, with 7.4% in the top ten. Germline values: CDR1 SGHVS, CDR2 FQNEAQ. CDR3 size: 14 residues. The ends were cut back, 5 bases at V and 5 bases at J, with 13 bases in the middle. Points on this clone: The antigen is undetermined.

This clonotype was obtained from a male donor in good health and CMV-seropositive. Source material: PBMCs. This chain joins TRBV7-8 and TRBJ1-5; possible D gene TRBD1, 6 bases. The CDR3 DNA reads TGTGCCAGCAGCAAGACAGGATTAGATCAGCCCCAGCATTTT. This encodes CASSKTGLDQPQHF. The full variable domain, in which reference TRBV7-8 and TRBJ1-5 provide the parts outside the CDR3, is GAGVSQSPRYKVAKRGQDVALRCDPISGHVSLFWYQQALGQGPEFLTYFQNEAQLDKSGLPSDRFFAERPEGSVSTLKIQRTQQEDSAVYLCASSKTGLDQPQHFGDGTRLSIL.